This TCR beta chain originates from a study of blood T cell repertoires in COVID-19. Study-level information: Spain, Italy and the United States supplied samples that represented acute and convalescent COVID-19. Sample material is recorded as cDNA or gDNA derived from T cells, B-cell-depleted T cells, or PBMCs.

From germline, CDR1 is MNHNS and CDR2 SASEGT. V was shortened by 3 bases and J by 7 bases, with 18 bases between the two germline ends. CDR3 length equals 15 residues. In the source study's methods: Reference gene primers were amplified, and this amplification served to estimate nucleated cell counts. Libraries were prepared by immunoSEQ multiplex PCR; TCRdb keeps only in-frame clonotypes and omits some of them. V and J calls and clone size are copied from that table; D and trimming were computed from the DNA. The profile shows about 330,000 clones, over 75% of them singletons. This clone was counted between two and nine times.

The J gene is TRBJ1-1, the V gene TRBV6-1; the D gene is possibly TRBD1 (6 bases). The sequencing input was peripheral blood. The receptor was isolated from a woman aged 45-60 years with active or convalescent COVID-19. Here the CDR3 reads CASSDPRDTIIEAFF. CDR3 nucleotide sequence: TGTGCCAGCAGTGACCCGAGGGACACCATCATTGAAGCTTTCTTT.